This passage covers 5 T cell receptor beta chains from one sample sequenced in a study of Ad26.COV2.S vaccination and SARS-CoV-2 variants. TCRdb's table, derived via immunoSEQ multiplex PCR, lists solely in-frame clones and lacks some. Found here are about 400,000 clones, roughly 90% of them singletons; the top ten hold less than 4.5%. Treatment of the sample: roughly 20 received Ad26.COV2.S at low or high dose, single or two shots; about 5 received placebo; per-sample allocation not given. Day 63 after the first injection of vaccine or placebo was the sampling time. Specimen: peripheral blood, collected in a trial of Ad26.COV2.S vaccine versus placebo. The receptors derive from a person aged 18 to 59 who received the Ad26.COV2.S COVID-19 vaccine or a placebo.

The chain carries TRBV4-1 and TRBJ2-1, with 10 bases fitting TRBD2. With V trimmed by 3 bases and J by 0 bases, 14 bases remained unmatched. The CDR3 is 20 residues long. Germline V lookup: CDR1 MGHRA, CDR2 YSYEKL. CDR3 sequence: CASSQPTGTSARSSYNEQFF. As DNA, the CDR3 is TGCGCCAGCAGCCAGCCGACCGGGACTAGCGCCAGGAGCTCCTACAATGAGCAGTTCTTC.

The chain couples TRBV28 to TRBJ1-5; 7 positions match TRBD1. There are 14 residues in the CDR3. Germline V CDR1 and CDR2: MDHEN, SYDVKM. J lost 2 bases, V lost 3 bases, and 1 base had no gene match. The CDR3 protein is CASSLGQRNQPQHF. CDR3 nucleotide sequence: TGTGCCAGCAGTTTGGGACAGCGCAATCAGCCCCAGCATTTT.

This clone was detected only once. The chain combines TRBV3-1 (or the pseudogene TRBV3-2) with TRBJ2-1, with a possible D match to TRBD1 (6 bases). V lost 1 base and J 1 base, leaving 11 bases between the germline ends. Per germline, CDR1 LGHDT and CDR2 YNNKEL (reference sequence). The length of the CDR3 is 16 residues. The CDR3 DNA is TGTGCCAGCAGCCAAGTGTTGGGGGCGTCCTACAATGAGCAGTTCTTC. Protein sequence: CASSQVLGASYNEQFF.

This clone was seen a handful of times. V gene TRBV12-2 combines with J gene TRBJ2-3. TRBV12-2 is a known pseudogene. The CDR3 is 19 amino acids. The CDR3, as DNA: TGTGCAAGTCGCTTAGTAGTCTTTACGGGACCGCGCTCCGCAGATACGCAGTATTTT. The encoded protein is CASRLVVFTGPRSADTQYF.

The CDR3: CASSLDRAVTDTQYF. The CDR3 coding sequence is TGTGCCAGCAGCTTAGATCGGGCAGTGACAGATACGCAGTATTTT. This chain connects TRBV11-2 to TRBJ2-3; D gene ambiguous. CDR1 is SGHAT and CDR2 is FQNNGV in the germline V gene. The CDR3 spans 15 residues. V lost 0 bases and J 3 bases, leaving 10 bases between the germline ends.